The 29 T cell receptor beta chains in this list originate from one sample, sequenced in a study of T cells in Graves' hyperthyroidism and ophthalmopathy. RNA transcripts provided the source from which TCR beta CDR3 regions were amplified. Carried out on the TCR CDR3, a first-round RT-PCR used the HTBI primer set. Each CDR3 protein is one row after TCRdb ran MiXCR on the multiplex PCR reads. The repertoire includes around 700,000 distinct CDR3 sequences, about a third of them detected once, and roughly 30% sits in the top ten. The sequenced sample was blood. These receptors came from a woman aged 35 to 49 with Graves' hyperthyroidism.

Turning to this clonotype: One base away lies a much larger clone, so this may be a sequencing read error. V gene TRBV20-1 combines with J gene TRBJ1-2, with 10 positions matching TRBD1. CDR3 length: 15 amino acids. Germline CDR1 is DFQATT and CDR2 is SNEGSKA (reference sequence). In nucleotides, the CDR3 is TGCAGTGCTGGAGATCAGGGACAGGGGTTTCGTGGCTACACCTTC. Encoded protein: CSAGDQGQGFRGYTF.

This chain links TRBV6-5 with TRBJ1-1; D perhaps matches TRBD1 (5 bases). Trimming removed 4 bases at V and 5 bases at J, with 23 bases between. The CDR3 runs 17 residues. Germline CDR1 is MNHEY and CDR2 is SVGAGI. CDR3 sequence (DNA): TGTGCCAGCAGTTTAGGGTGGCAGGGAATGGGTGAGACTGAAGCTTTCTTT. Translation: CASSLGWQGMGETEAFF.

This clonotype came up a few times. This chain connects TRBV6-5 to TRBJ1-3, with D possibly being TRBD1 (6 bases). Germline V gene sequence: CDR1 MNHEY, CDR2 SVGAGI. The germline V and J ends were trimmed by 9 bases and 0 bases, with 9 bases remaining between them. There are 13 residues in the CDR3. The CDR3 nucleotides are TGTGCCAGAGGGGGTAGCTCTGGAAACACCATATATTTT. Translated, it gives CARGGSSGNTIYF.

This clonotype showed up many times. The rearrangement joins TRBV7-2 to TRBJ2-5, with D maybe TRBD2 (5 bases). The CDR3 spans 13 residues. Germline assignment: CDR1 SGHTA and CDR2 FQGNSA. The V end lost 7 bases, the J end lost 1 base, and 10 bases lay between the germline ends. CDR3 in amino acids: CASTQDFQETQYF. CDR3 sequence (DNA): TGTGCCAGCACCCAGGACTTCCAAGAGACCCAGTACTTC. The variable domain in full, completed from reference TRBV7-2 and TRBJ2-5, reads GAGVSQSPSNKVTEKGKDVELRCDPISGHTALYWYRQSLGQGLEFLIYFQGNSAPDKSGLPSDRFSAERTGGSVSTLTIQRTQQEDSAVYLCASTQDFQETQYFGPGTRLLVL.

This chain joins TRBV13 and TRBJ2-2, with D uncertain. From germline, CDR1 is PRHDT and CDR2 FYEKMQ (reference sequence). The V end was cut by 5 bases, the J end by 7 bases, with 11 bases between. The CDR3 is 13 residues long. CDR3 region: CASSPYSVGELFF. For the CDR3, the DNA is TGTGCCAGCAGCCCGTACTCGGTCGGGGAGCTGTTTTTT.

This clonotype was detected only a few times. The gene calls are TRBV6-5 and TRBJ1-3; 7 bases line up with TRBD1. Germline values: CDR1 MNHEY, CDR2 SVGAGI. Trimming removed 0 bases from V and 7 bases from J; junction bases left unmatched: 9. This CDR3 is built from 16 residues. The CDR3 region has the DNA TGTGCCAGCAGTTACTCTGTTACAGGGGATGGCAACACCATATATTTT. This sequence encodes CASSYSVTGDGNTIYF.

This clonotype was recorded a few times. The chain employs TRBV6-5 and TRBJ2-7; 7 bases match TRBD2. CDR3 length equals 13 residues. J lost 5 bases, V lost 6 bases, and 7 bases had no gene match. The germline V gene has CDR1 MNHEY and CDR2 SVGAGI. The CDR3 DNA sequence: TGTGCCAGCAGACCCGGGACTATCCACGAGCAGTACTTC. Translated: CASRPGTIHEQYF.

The chain joins TRBV18 to TRBJ2-5; D not resolved. This CDR3 has 12 residues. The V end lost 6 bases, the J end lost 3 bases, and 8 bases lay between the germline ends. Germline values: CDR1 KGHSH, CDR2 LQKENI. The CDR3 spells CASSPEEETQYF. The DNA for the CDR3 is TGTGCCAGCTCGCCAGAAGAAGAGACCCAGTACTTC.

The CDR3 bases are TGTGCCAGCAATTCTCAGGGGGCGCCTAATGAAAAACTGTTTTTT. Translation: CASNSQGAPNEKLFF. This rearrangement joins TRBV12-3 or TRBV12-4 to TRBJ1-4; 8 nucleotides line up with TRBD1. This CDR3 contains 15 residues. The junction had 7 bases not matched to a gene; V was cut back by 7 bases and J by 3 bases.

This clonotype turned up a few times. The V call is TRBV20-1, the J call TRBJ2-5; 7 bases align to TRBD1. Unmatched junction bases numbered 3, after V lost 2 bases and J lost 3 bases. The CDR3 contains 13 residues. Germline CDR1 and CDR2: DFQATT and SNEGSKA (reference sequence). The CDR3 nucleotides read TGCAGTGCTAGAATACAGGGGAAAGAGACCCAGTACTTC. The encoded protein is CSARIQGKETQYF.

The DNA of the CDR3 is TGTGCCAGCAGTTCCATGGATAAAGCTTTCTTT. Its protein is CASSSMDKAFF. J is TRBJ1-1 and V is TRBV6-5, with D unresolved. Germline V gene lookup returns CDR1 MNHEY and CDR2 SVGAGI. V dropped 4 bases and J dropped 9 bases, with 9 bases sitting between them. CDR3 size: 11 residues.

The genes are TRBV7-2 and TRBJ2-5; the match to TRBD2 covers 8 bases. This CDR3 has 15 amino acids. J lost 4 bases, V lost 5 bases, and 9 bases had no gene match. CDR1 and CDR2 from the germline V gene are SGHTA and FQGNSA. The CDR3 DNA reads as TGTGCCAGCAGCGCATGGGACGGGAGGGCAGAGACCCAGTACTTC. This sequence encodes CASSAWDGRAETQYF.

The chain carries TRBV6-4 and TRBJ1-5; D unresolved. With 4 bases removed from V and 2 bases from J, the gap between germline ends came to 6 bases. The CDR3 consists of 13 residues. CDR1 is MRHNA, CDR2 SNTAGT, per germline. CDR3 protein: CASSVTGNQPQHF. The CDR3 coding sequence is TGTGCCAGCAGTGTTACGGGCAATCAGCCCCAGCATTTT.

A few counts support this clonotype. The chain carries TRBV28 and TRBJ2-7, with 7 bases fitting TRBD2. Trimming cost V 9 bases and J 8 bases; bases outside gene matches: 16. The CDR3 extends over 14 amino acids. From germline, CDR1 is MDHEN and CDR2 SYDVKM. The CDR3 DNA reads TGTGCCAGTTTGGAAGGGACTACCCGTACGAAGCAGTACTTC. This gives the protein CASLEGTTRTKQYF.

The rearrangement joins TRBV19 to TRBJ2-1; D not resolved. CDR1 and CDR2 from the germline V gene are LNHDA and SQIVND (reference sequence). Trimming pared 3 bases from V and 0 bases from J, leaving 9 bases between. CDR3 length: 15 residues. CDR3 sequence: CASSMVGNSYNEQFF. CDR3 sequence (DNA): TGTGCCAGTAGTATGGTTGGAAACTCCTACAATGAGCAGTTCTTC.

This clonotype was counted a single time. V usage is TRBV7-8 and J usage is TRBJ2-7, with D uncertain. Trimming pared 5 bases from V and 1 base from J, leaving 15 bases between. Germline-derived CDR1 and CDR2 are SGHVS and FQNEAQ. The CDR3 has 15 amino acids. DNA for the CDR3: TGTGCCAGCAGCGCAGGCCAGTTGGGATCCTACGAGCAGTACTTC. It is translated as CASSAGQLGSYEQYF.

This clonotype was picked up many times. V usage is TRBV19 and J usage is TRBJ1-2; 10 bases map to TRBD1. This CDR3 is built from 13 residues. Germline V gene sequence: CDR1 LNHDA, CDR2 SQIVND (reference sequence). J gave up 2 bases and V 6 bases, and 0 bases lay outside the gene matches. CDR3 in DNA: TGTGCCAGTAGGGGACAGGGGAACTATGGCTACACCTTC. This gives the protein CASRGQGNYGYTF.

For this clonotype: A clone one base away is much larger, so this may be a read error. This chain links TRBV4-3 with TRBJ2-6, with unresolved D. Germline assignment: CDR1 LGHNA and CDR2 YSLEER. This CDR3 is built from 13 residues. CDR3 nucleotides: TGCGTCAGCAGCCAAGATGAGGCCAACGTCCTGACTTTC. Amino acids: CVSSQDEANVLTF.

The table lists this clonotype with many counts. The J gene is TRBJ1-1, the V gene TRBV20-1; D is unresolved. This CDR3 spans 11 amino acids. V lost 0 bases, J lost 1 base, and 0 bases lay in between. The V gene's germline CDR1 is DFQATT and CDR2 SNEGSKA (reference sequence). The CDR3 DNA follows: TGCAGTGCTAGAGAGAACACTGAAGCTTTCTTT. Translating gives CSARENTEAFF.

The V gene is TRBV12-5, the J gene TRBJ2-2; D unclear. The CDR3 has 13 residues. The germline V and J ends were trimmed by 6 bases and 8 bases, with 13 bases remaining between them. The germline V gene encodes CDR1 LGHNT and CDR2 FRNRAP. CDR3: CASGALDRGELFF. In DNA form, the CDR3 reads TGTGCTAGTGGGGCCCTAGATCGTGGGGAGCTGTTTTTT.

Points on this clonotype: The CDR3 does not close with the conserved phenylalanine or tryptophan, likely indicating a read error. The chain uses TRBV29-1 and TRBJ1-2, with TRBD1 as a possible D gene (5 bases). The CDR3 is 14 amino acids. V lost 2 bases, J lost 4 bases, and 14 bases lay in between. CDR1 SQVTM and CDR2 ANQGSEA come from the germline V gene. This chain's CDR3 is CSVETLGVGYGYTV. The DNA of the CDR3 is TGCAGCGTTGAAACGTTGGGGGTAGGCTATGGCTACACCGTT.

The chain is built from TRBV29-1 and TRBJ2-2; no clear D. This CDR3 is built from 14 residues. Germline CDR1 reads SQVTM; CDR2 reads ANQGSEA. V shed 1 base and J shed 1 base, with 7 bases lying between them. The CDR3 protein is CSVEVSVNTGELFF. The CDR3 nucleotides read TGCAGCGTTGAAGTGTCGGTGAACACCGGGGAGCTGTTTTTT.

V is TRBV29-1 and J is TRBJ2-7, with 8 bases identical to TRBD2. The length of the CDR3 is 11 residues. J gave up 5 bases and V 3 bases, and 0 bases lay outside the gene matches. Germline V CDR1 and CDR2: SQVTM, ANQGSEA. Written as DNA, the CDR3 is TGCAGCGTTGACGGGGGGGACGAGCAGTACTTC. This codes for CSVDGGDEQYF.

About this clonotype itself: A read error is likely, as this CDR3 ends without the conserved phenylalanine or tryptophan. V usage is TRBV20-1 and J usage is TRBJ1-1; D possibly corresponds to TRBD1 (5 bases). The CDR3 sequence is 13 residues long. Germline V gives CDR1 DFQATT, CDR2 SNEGSKA (reference sequence). Trimming took off 6 bases at V and 1 base at J, with 12 bases between the two ends. CDR3 DNA sequence: TGCAGTGCCCGGGACGCCGGGAACACTGAAGCTTTCTCT. This sequence encodes CSARDAGNTEAFS.

The chain recombines TRBV20-1 with TRBJ2-7; possible D gene TRBD2, 7 bases. Germline CDR1 reads DFQATT; CDR2 reads SNEGSKA (reference sequence). The CDR3 consists of 14 residues. Trimming stripped 4 bases from V and 2 bases from J, with 15 bases between. The DNA of the CDR3 is TGCAGTGCTATTAAACCCGGGGGGCCCTACGAGCAGTACTTC. This gives the protein CSAIKPGGPYEQYF.

A note on this clonotype: A much more abundant neighbour one base away suggests this may be a read error. The chain is built from TRBV4-2 and TRBJ1-2; tentative D call: TRBD1 (6 bases). The CDR3 spans 15 residues. The V gene lost 4 bases and the J gene lost 4 bases, with 16 bases spanning the gap. Germline lookup yields CDR1 LGHNA and CDR2 YNFKEQ. DNA for the CDR3: TGTGCCAGCAGCCCACAGGGACAATACTCCTATGGCTACACCTTC. It is translated as CASSPQGQYSYGYTF.

This clonotype was seen many times. DNA for the CDR3: TGTGCCAGCAGCTTATATACCGATCAGCCCCAGCATTTT. Encoded protein: CASSLYTDQPQHF. V usage is TRBV7-8 and J usage is TRBJ1-5, with unresolved D. Germline V gives CDR1 SGHVS, CDR2 FQNEAQ. The CDR3 is 13 amino acids. Trimming took 2 bases from V and 5 from J, leaving 7 bases between them. The full variable domain, with the rest looked up from reference TRBV7-8 and TRBJ1-5, is GAGVSQSPRYKVAKRGQDVALRCDPISGHVSLFWYQQALGQGPEFLTYFQNEAQLDKSGLPSDRFFAERPEGSVSTLKIQRTQQEDSAVYLCASSLYTDQPQHFGDGTRLSIL.

The V and J genes are TRBV10-3 and TRBJ1-4, with 7 bases identical to TRBD1. V lost 6 bases to trimming and J lost 4 bases; unmatched junction nucleotides: 2. There are 13 residues in the CDR3. Germline assignment: CDR1 ENHRY and CDR2 SYGVKD. The CDR3 region has the DNA TGTGCCATCAGCCGGGACAGTAATGAAAAACTGTTTTTT. It specifies CAISRDSNEKLFF.

There are many counts of this clonotype. The chain is built from TRBV10-2 and TRBJ2-7, with D hard to call. V gave up 6 bases and J gave up 1 base, with 13 bases separating them. CDR1 and CDR2 (germline): WSHSY, SAAADI. CDR3 length equals 14 residues. For the CDR3, the DNA is TGCGCCAGCAGATACGTCGACGGTTCCTACGAGCAGTACTTC. Amino acid sequence: CASRYVDGSYEQYF.